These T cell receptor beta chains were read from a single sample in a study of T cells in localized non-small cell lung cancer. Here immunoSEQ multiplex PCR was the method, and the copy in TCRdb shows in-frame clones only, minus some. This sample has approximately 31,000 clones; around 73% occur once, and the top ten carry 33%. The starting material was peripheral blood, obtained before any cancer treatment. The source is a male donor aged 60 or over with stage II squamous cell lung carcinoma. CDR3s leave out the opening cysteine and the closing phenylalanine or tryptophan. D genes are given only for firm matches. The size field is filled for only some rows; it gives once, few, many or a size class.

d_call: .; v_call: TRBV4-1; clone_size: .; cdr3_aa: ASSQDYTGLGSPLH
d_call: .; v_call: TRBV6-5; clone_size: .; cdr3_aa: ASSYNRIYGYT
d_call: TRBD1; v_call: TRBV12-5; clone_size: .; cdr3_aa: ASGIGQGYSNQPQH
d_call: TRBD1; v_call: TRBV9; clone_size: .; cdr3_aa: ASSEGGQANSPLH
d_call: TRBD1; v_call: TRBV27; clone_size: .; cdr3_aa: ASSPWTGEGEKLF
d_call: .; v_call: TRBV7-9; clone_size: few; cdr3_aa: ASSPDLNEQF
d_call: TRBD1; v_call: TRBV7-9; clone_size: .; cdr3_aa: ASSGRNRGPRGKLF
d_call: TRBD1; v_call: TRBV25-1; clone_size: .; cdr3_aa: ASSQGGAYSPLH
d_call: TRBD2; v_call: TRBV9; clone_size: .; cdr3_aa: ASSAPGTSGGGTQY
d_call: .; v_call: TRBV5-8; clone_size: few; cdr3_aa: ASSLHRAVQPQH
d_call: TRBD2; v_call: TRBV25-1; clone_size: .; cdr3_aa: ASSVPGTSAPVQY
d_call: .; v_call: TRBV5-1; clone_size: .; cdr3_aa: ASSLVGQETQY
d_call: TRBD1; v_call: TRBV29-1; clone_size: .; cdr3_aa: SVEFLDRANTGELF
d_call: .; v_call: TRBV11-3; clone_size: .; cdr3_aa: ASSPGGGSDTQY
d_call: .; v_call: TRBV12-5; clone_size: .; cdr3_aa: ASASGLAGNTIY
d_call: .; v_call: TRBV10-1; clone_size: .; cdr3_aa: ARQLAYEQY
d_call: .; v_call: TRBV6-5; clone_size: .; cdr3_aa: ASSYGERYEQY
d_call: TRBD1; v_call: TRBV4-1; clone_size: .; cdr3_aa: ASSPTTGELDGYT
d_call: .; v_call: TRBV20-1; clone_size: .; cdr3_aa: SARAGNTIY
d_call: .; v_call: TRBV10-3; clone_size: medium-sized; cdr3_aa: AISERGGSGANVLT
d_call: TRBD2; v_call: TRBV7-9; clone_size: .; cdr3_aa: ASSLAVAGAYNEQF
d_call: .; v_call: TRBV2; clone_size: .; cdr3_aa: ASRVGGSYEQY
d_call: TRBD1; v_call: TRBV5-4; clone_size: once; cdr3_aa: ASRGGGSSYGYT
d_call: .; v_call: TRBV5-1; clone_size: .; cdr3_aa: ASSPTGNPANYGYT
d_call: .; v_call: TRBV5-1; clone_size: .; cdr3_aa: ASSEIAGAYNEQF
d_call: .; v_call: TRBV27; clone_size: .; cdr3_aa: ASSLIGFGDLGGYT
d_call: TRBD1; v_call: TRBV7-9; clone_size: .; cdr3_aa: ASSPGQGASPLAKNIQY
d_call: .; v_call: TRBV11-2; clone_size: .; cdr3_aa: ASSLVGQNEQF
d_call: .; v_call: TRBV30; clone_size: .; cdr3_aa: AWSVQRGLTSGYT
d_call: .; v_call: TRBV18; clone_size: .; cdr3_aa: ASSPPGRGLEQY
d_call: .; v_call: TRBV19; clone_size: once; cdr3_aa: ASSNLPGGGDTEAF
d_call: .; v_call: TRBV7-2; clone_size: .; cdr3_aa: ASSLVESNEQF
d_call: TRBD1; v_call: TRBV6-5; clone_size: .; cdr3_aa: ASSTGGGQPQH
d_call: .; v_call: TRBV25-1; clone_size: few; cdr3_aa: ASSEWGRTSGANVLT
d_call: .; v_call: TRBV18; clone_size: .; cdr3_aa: ASSPPSTDTQY
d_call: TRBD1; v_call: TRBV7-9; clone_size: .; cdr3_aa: ASSLGQPEQY
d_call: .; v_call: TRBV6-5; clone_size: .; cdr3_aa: ASRQGSNQPQH
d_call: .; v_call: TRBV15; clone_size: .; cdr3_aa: ATSRQGSEKLF
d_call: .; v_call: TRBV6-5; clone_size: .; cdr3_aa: ASSVLGGGQF
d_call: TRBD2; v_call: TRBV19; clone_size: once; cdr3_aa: ASSKGAGGLSTDTQY
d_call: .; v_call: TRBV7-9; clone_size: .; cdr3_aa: ASSPTADLTDTQY
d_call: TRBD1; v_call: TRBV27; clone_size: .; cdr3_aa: ASSRGTVNTEAF
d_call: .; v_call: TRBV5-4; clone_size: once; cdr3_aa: ASSSQLGGQETQY
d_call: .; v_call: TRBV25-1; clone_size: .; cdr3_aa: ASSIQGGHEQY
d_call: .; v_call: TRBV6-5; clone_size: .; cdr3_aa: ASRYRDTTYEQY
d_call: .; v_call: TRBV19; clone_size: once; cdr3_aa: ASGVSRNTEAF
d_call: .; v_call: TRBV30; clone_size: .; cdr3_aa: AVTALLDNTEAF
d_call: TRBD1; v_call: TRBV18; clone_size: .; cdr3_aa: ASSLNQGAGYEQY
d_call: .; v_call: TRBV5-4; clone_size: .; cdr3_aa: ASSPPGDRAKNIQY
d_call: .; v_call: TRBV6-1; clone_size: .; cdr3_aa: AGGRYTGELF
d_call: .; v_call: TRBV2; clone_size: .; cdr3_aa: ASSGEQINQPQH
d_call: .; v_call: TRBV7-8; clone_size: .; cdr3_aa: ASQVLGTEAF
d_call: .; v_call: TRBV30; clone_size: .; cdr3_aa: AWSVGGTRIGGYT